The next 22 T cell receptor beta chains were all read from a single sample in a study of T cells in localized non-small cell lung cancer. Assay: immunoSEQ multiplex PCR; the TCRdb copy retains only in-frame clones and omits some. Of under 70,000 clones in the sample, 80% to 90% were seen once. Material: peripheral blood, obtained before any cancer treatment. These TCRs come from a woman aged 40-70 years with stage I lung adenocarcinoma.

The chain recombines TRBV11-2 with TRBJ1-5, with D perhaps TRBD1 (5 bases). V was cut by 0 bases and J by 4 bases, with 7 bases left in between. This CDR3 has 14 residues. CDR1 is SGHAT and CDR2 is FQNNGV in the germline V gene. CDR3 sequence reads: CASSLDGGNQPQHF. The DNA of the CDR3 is TGTGCCAGCAGCTTAGATGGGGGGAATCAGCCCCAGCATTTT.

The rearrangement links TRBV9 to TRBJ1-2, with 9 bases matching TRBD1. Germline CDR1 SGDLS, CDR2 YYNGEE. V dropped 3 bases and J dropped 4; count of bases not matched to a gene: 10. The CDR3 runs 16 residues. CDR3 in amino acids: CASSGDRGGRGYGYTF. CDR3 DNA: TGTGCCAGCAGCGGAGACAGGGGGGGACGCGGCTATGGCTACACCTTC.

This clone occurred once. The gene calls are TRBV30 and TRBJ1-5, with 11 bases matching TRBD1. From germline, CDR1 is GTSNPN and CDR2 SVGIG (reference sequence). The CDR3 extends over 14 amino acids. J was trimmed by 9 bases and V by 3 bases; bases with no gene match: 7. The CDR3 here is CAWSAGQGALPQHF. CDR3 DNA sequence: TGTGCCTGGAGCGCCGGACAGGGGGCTTTGCCCCAGCATTTT.

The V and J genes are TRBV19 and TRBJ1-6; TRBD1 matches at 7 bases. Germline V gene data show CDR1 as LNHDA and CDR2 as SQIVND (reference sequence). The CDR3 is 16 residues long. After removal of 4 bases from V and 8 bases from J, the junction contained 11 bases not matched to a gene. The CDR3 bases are TGTGCCAGTAGTACTGAAGATTCCGGGACAGATTCACCCCTCCACTTT. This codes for CASSTEDSGTDSPLHF.

The CDR3 DNA is TGCGCCAGCAGCCAAGGGACAGGGGGATTAACCGGGGAGCTGTTTTTT. Residues: CASSQGTGGLTGELFF. V usage is TRBV4-3 and J usage is TRBJ2-2; 10 positions match TRBD1. Germline V gene lookup returns CDR1 LGHNA and CDR2 YSLEER. The V gene end was trimmed by 1 base and the J gene end by 5 bases; junction bases not matched to a gene: 4. The CDR3 spans 16 residues.

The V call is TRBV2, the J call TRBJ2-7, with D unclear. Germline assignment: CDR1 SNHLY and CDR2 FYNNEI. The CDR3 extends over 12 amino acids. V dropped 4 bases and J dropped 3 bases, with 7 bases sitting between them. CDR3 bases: TGTGCCAGCAGTGGGTCCGGCTACGAGCAGTACTTC. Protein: CASSGSGYEQYF.

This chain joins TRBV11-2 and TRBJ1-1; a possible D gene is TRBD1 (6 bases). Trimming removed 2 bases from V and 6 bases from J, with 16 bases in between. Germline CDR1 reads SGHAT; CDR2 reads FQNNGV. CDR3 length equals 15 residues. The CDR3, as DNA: TGTGCCAGCAGCTTACCGCGGACAGTGGGGGCTGAAGCTTTCTTT. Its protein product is CASSLPRTVGAEAFF.

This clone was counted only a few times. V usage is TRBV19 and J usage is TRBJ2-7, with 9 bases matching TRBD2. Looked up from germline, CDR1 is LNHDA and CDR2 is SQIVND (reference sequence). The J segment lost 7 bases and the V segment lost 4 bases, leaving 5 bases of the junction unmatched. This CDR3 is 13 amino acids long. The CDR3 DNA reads TGTGCCAGTAGTACGACTAGCGGACGGGAGCAGTACTTC. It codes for CASSTTSGREQYF.

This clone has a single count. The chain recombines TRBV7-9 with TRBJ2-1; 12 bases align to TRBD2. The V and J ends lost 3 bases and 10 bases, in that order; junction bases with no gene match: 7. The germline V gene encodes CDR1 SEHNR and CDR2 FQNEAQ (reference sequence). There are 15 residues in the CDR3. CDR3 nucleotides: TGTGCCAGCAGCTTCGGACTAGCGGGGAATGACGAGCAGTTCTTC. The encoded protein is CASSFGLAGNDEQFF. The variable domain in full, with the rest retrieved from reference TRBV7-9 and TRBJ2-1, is DTGVSQNPRHKITKRGQNVTFRCDPISEHNRLYWYRQTLGQGPEFLTYFQNEAQLEKSRLLSDRFSAERPKGSFSTLEIQRTEQGDSAMYLCASSFGLAGNDEQFFGPGTRLTVL.

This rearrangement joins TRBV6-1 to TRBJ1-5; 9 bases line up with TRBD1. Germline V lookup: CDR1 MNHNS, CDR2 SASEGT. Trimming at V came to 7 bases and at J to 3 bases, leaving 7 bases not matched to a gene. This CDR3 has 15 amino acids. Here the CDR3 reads CASTLDRGVNQPQHF. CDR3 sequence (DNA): TGTGCCAGCACCCTCGACAGGGGGGTCAATCAGCCCCAGCATTTT.

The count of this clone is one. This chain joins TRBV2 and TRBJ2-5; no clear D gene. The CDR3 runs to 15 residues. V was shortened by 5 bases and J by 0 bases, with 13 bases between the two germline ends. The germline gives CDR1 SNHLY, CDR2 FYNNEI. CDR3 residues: CASSYSSTYQETQYF. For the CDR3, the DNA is TGTGCCAGCAGTTACAGCAGCACCTACCAAGAGACCCAGTACTTC.

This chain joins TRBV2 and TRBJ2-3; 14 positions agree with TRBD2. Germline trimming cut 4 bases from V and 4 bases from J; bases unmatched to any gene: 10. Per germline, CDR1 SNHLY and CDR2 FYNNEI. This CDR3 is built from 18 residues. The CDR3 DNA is TGTGCCAGCAGTGGACTAGCGGGGGGGCTATTGGTCTCAGATACGCAGTATTTT. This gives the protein CASSGLAGGLLVSDTQYF.

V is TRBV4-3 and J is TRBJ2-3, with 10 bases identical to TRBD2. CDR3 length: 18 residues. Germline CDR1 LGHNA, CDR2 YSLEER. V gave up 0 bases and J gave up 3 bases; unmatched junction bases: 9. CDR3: CASSQDGAGGDVTDTQYF. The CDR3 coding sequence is TGCGCCAGCAGCCAAGATGGAGCGGGGGGGGATGTGACAGATACGCAGTATTTT.

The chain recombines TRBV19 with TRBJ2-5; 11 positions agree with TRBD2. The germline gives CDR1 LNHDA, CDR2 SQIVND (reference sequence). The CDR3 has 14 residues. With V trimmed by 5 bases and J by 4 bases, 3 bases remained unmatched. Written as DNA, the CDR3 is TGTGCCAGTAGTTCGACTAGCGGGGTAGAGACCCAGTACTTC. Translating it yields CASSSTSGVETQYF.

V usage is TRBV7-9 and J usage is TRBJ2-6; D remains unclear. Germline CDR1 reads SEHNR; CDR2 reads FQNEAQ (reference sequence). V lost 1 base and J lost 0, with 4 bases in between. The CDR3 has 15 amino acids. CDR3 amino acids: CASSLVSSGANVLTF. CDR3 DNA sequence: TGTGCCAGCAGCTTAGTCAGCTCTGGGGCCAACGTCCTGACTTTC. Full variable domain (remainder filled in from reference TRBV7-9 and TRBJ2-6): DTGVSQNPRHKITKRGQNVTFRCDPISEHNRLYWYRQTLGQGPEFLTYFQNEAQLEKSRLLSDRFSAERPKGSFSTLEIQRTEQGDSAMYLCASSLVSSGANVLTFGAGSRLTVL.

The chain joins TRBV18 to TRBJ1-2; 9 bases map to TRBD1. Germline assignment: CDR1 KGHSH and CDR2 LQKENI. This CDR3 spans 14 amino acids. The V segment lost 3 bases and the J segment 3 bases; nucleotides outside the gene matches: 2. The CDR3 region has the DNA TGTGCCAGCTCACCCACAGGGGGCGACTATGGCTACACCTTC. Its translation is CASSPTGGDYGYTF.

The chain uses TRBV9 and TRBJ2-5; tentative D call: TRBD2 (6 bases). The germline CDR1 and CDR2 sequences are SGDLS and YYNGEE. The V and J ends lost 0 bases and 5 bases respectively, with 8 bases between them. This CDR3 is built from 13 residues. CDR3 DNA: TGTGCCAGCAGCGTAGGGCTAGCGGAGACCCAGTACTTC. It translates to CASSVGLAETQYF.

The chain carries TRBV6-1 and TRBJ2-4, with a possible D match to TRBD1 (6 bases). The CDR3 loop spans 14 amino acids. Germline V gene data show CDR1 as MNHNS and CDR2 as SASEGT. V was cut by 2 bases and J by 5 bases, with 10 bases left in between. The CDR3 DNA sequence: TGTGCCAGCAGTGAACCAGGGGACGAAAACATTCAGTACTTC. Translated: CASSEPGDENIQYF.

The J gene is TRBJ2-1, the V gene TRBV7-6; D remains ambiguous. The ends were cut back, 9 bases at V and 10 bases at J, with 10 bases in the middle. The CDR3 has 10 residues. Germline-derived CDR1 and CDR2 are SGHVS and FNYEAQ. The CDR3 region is CASKDSEQFF. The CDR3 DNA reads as TGTGCCAGTAAAGACTCGGAGCAGTTCTTC.

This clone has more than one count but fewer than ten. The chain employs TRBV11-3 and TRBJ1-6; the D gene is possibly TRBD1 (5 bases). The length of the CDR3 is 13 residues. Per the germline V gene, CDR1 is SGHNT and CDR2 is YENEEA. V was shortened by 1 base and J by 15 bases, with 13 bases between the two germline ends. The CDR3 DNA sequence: TGTGCCAGCAGCTTAGCCCCGGGGCTGGGCCTCCACTTT. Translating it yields CASSLAPGLGLHF. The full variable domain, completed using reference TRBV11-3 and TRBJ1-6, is EAGVVQSPRYKIIEKKQPVAFWCNPISGHNTLYWYLQNLGQGPELLIRYENEEAVDDSQLPKDRFSAERLKGVDSTLKIQPAELGDSAVYLCASSLAPGLGLHFGNGTRLTVT.

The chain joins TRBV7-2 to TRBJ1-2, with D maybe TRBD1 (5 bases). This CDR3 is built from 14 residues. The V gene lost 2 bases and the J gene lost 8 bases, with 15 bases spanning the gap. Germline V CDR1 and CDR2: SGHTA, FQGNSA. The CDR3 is CASSLTGGAEGYTF. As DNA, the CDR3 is TGTGCCAGCAGCTTAACAGGAGGTGCGGAAGGCTACACCTTC.

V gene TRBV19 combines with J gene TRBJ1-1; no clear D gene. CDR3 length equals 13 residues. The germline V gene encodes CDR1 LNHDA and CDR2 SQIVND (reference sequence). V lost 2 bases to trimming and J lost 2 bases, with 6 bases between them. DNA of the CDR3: TGTGCCAGTAGTATATCTGTAAACACTGAAGCTTTCTTT. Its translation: CASSISVNTEAFF.